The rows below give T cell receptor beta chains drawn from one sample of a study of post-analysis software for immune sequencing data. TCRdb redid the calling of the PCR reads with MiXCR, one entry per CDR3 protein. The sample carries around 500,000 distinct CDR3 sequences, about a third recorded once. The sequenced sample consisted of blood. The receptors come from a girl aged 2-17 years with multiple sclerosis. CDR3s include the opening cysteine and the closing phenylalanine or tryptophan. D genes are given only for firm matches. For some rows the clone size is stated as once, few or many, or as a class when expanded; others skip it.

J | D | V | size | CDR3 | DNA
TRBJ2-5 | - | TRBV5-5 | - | CASSLYGRAQETQYF | TGTGCCAGCAGCCTGTATGGCAGGGCCCAAGAGACCCAGTACTTC
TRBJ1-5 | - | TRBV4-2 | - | CASSHTETGDQPQHF | TGTGCCAGCAGCCACACCGAGACTGGAGATCAGCCCCAGCATTTT
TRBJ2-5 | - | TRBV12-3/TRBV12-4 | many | CASSYQGRETQYF | TGTGCCAGCAGCTATCAGGGGCGGGAGACCCAGTACTTC
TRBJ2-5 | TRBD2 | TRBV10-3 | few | CAISDPLAGGQETQYF | TGTGCCATCAGTGACCCCCTAGCGGGGGGCCAAGAGACCCAGTACTTC
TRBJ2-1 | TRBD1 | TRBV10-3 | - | CATTGTGGYNEQFF | TGTGCCACTACCGGGACAGGGGGCTACAATGAGCAGTTCTTC
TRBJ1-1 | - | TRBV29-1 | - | CSASRELNTEAFF | TGCAGCGCAAGCAGGGAATTGAACACTGAAGCTTTCTTT
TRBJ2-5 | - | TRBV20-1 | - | CSASPGWVSQETQYF | TGCAGTGCTAGTCCAGGGTGGGTGAGCCAAGAGACCCAGTACTTC
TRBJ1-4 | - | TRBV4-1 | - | CASGQEGEKLFF | TGCGCCAGCGGCCAAGAAGGGGAAAAACTGTTTTTT
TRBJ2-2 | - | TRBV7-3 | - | CASSPPGTTNTGELFF | TGTGCCAGCAGCCCCCCGGGGACAACGAACACCGGGGAGCTGTTTTTT
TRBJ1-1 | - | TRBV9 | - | CASSLPDTEAFF | TGTGCCAGCAGCCTCCCCGATACTGAAGCTTTCTTT
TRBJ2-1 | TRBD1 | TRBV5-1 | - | CASSPSSGTVPNEQFF | TGCGCCAGCAGCCCCTCATCCGGGACAGTTCCCAATGAGCAGTTCTTC
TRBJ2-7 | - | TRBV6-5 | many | CASGRDYEQYF | TGTGCCAGCGGCAGAGACTACGAGCAGTACTTC
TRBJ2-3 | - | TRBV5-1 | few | CASSSGVQVDTQYF | TGCGCCAGCAGCTCCGGGGTACAGGTAGATACGCAGTATTTT
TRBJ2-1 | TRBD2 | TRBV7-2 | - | CASSLRTSGGNEQFF | TGTGCCAGCAGCTTAAGGACTAGCGGGGGGAATGAGCAGTTCTTC
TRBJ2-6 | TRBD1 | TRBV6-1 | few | CASRQQGGDWSAGANVLTF | TGTGCCAGCAGACAACAGGGGGGCGACTGGAGCGCTGGGGCCAACGTCCTGACTTTC
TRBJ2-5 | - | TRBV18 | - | CASSPSARMETQYF | TGTGCCAGCTCACCATCGGCCCGAATGGAGACCCAGTACTTC
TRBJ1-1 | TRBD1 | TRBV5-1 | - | CASSSEPGTGFTEAFF | TGCGCCAGCAGCTCCGAACCCGGGACAGGGTTCACTGAAGCTTTCTTT
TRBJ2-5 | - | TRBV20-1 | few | CSARLVSTAQYF | TGCAGTGCTAGATTGGTATCGACCGCCCAGTACTTC
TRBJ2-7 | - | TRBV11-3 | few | CASSGGTDPYEQYF | TGTGCCAGCAGCGGGGGGACAGACCCCTACGAGCAGTACTTC
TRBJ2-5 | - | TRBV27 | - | CASSRVGNQETQYF | TGTGCCAGCAGTAGGGTTGGGAACCAAGAGACCCAGTACTTC
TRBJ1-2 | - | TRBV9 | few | CASSPRVRQGKGYTF | TGTGCCAGCAGCCCTAGAGTCAGGCAAGGGAAGGGCTACACCTTC
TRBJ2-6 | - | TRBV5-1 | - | CASSLSGVGANVLTF | TGCGCCAGCAGCTTGTCGGGGGTTGGGGCCAACGTCCTGACTTTC
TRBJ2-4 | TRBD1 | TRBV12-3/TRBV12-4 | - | CASRQGQGRVENIQYF | TGTGCCAGCAGACAGGGACAGGGGAGGGTTGAAAACATTCAGTACTTC
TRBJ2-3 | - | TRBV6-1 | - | CASSEWGDTQYF | TGTGCCAGCAGTGAATGGGGGGATACGCAGTATTTT
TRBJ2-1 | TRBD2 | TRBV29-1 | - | CSVSGSSGSSYNEQFF | TGCAGCGTTTCCGGCTCGAGCGGGAGCTCCTACAATGAGCAGTTCTTC
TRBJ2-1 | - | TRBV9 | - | CASSPLVYNEQFF | TGTGCCAGCAGCCCCCTCGTGTACAATGAGCAGTTCTTC
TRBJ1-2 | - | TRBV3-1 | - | CASSQDPSSPGYTF | TGTGCCAGCAGCCAAGATCCGTCCTCCCCTGGCTACACCTTC
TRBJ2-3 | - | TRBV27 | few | CASAPSPSTDTQYF | TGTGCCAGCGCCCCGTCTCCGAGCACAGATACGCAGTATTTT
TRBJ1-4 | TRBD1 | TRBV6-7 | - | CASSSLIEDRGDNEKLFF | TGTGCCAGCAGTTCACTGATTGAGGACAGGGGAGATAATGAAAAACTGTTTTTT
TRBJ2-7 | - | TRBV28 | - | CASSLRWGEQYF | TGTGCCAGCAGTTTACGATGGGGCGAGCAGTACTTC
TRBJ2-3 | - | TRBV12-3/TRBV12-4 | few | CASSLGGILTDTQYF | TGTGCCAGCAGTTTGGGCGGGATACTCACAGATACGCAGTATTTT
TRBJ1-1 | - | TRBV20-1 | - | CSARDPRGNTEAFF | TGCAGTGCTAGAGACCCCCGAGGGAACACTGAAGCTTTCTTT
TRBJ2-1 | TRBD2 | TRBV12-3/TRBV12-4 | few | CASSFKGRVEQFF | TGTGCCAGCAGTTTCAAGGGGAGGGTTGAGCAGTTCTTC
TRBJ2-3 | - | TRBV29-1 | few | CSVVGQSTDTQYF | TGCAGCGTTGTTGGACAGAGCACAGATACGCAGTATTTT
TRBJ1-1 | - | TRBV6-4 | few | CASRETLNTEAFF | TGTGCCAGCAGGGAGACCCTGAACACTGAAGCTTTCTTT
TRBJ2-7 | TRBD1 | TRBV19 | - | CASSSGTGLLYEQYF | TGTGCCAGTAGTTCCGGGACAGGCCTGCTCTACGAGCAGTACTTC
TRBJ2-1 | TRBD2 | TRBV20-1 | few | CSASPLAGGYNEQFF | TGCAGTGCTAGCCCTCTAGCGGGGGGTTACAATGAGCAGTTCTTC
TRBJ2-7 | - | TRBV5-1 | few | CASSLEWSHEQYF | TGCGCCAGCAGCTTGGAGTGGTCCCACGAGCAGTACTTC
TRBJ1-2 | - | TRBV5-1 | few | CASSLPTPGGGYGYTF | TGCGCCAGCAGCTTGCCGACTCCGGGTGGGGGTTATGGCTACACCTTC
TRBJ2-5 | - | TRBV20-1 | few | CSARARFARTQETQYF | TGCAGTGCTAGAGCTAGGTTCGCTAGAACCCAAGAGACCCAGTACTTC
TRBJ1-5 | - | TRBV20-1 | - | CSARDWRTLPQPQHF | TGCAGTGCTAGAGATTGGAGGACCTTACCCCAGCCCCAGCATTTT
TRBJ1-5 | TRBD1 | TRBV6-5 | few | CASRETGSISNQPQHF | TGTGCCAGCAGGGAGACAGGGAGCATAAGCAATCAGCCCCAGCATTTT
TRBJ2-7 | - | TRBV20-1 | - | CSATAGTYYNEQYF | TGCAGCGCCACAGCCGGGACTTACTACAATGAGCAGTACTTC
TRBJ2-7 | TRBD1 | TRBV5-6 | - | CASSWRDRGISYEQYF | TGTGCCAGCAGCTGGAGGGACAGGGGGATTTCCTACGAGCAGTACTTC
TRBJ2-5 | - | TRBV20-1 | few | CSATERDTQETQYF | TGCAGTGCCACGGAGAGGGACACCCAAGAGACCCAGTACTTC
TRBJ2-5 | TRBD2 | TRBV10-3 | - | CATTSGEHQETQYF | TGTGCCACCACTAGCGGGGAACACCAAGAGACCCAGTACTTC
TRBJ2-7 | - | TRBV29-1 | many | CSVVADTYSYEQYF | TGCAGCGTTGTCGCAGACACTTACTCCTACGAGCAGTACTTC
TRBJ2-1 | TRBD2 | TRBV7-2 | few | CASSPAPGLAGYEQFF | TGTGCCAGCAGCCCGGCCCCGGGACTAGCGGGCTATGAGCAGTTCTTC
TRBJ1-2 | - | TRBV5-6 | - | CASSLAALWGYTF | TGTGCCAGCAGCTTGGCAGCCCTCTGGGGCTACACCTTC
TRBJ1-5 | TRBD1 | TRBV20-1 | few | CSARRGQGQGNQPQHF | TGCAGTGCTAGACGGGGACAGGGCCAGGGCAATCAGCCCCAGCATTTT
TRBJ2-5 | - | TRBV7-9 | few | CASSLGSLDGETQYF | TGTGCCAGCAGCCTAGGGAGTTTGGATGGGGAGACCCAGTACTTC
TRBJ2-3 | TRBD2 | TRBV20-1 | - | CSARKPSGDLNTDTQYF | TGCAGTGCTAGAAAGCCTAGCGGGGACCTCAACACAGATACGCAGTATTTT
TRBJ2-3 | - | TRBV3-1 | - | CASSQRDGGTQYF | TGTGCCAGCAGCCAGCGAGACGGGGGTACGCAGTATTTT